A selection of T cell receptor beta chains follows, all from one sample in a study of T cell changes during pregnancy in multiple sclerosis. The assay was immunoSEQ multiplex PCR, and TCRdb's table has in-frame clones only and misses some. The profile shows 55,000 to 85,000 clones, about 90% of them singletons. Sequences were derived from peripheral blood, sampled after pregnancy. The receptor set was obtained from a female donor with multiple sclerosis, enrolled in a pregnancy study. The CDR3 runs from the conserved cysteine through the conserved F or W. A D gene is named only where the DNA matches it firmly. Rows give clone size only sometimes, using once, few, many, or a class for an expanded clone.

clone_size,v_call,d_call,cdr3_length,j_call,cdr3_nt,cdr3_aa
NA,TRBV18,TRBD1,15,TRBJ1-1,TGTGCCAGCTCCTCCAAACAGGGGGCGAACACTGAAGCTTTCTTT,CASSSKQGANTEAFF
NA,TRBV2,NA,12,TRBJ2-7,TGTGCCAGCTTACAGAGCTCCTACGAGCAGTACTTC,CASLQSSYEQYF
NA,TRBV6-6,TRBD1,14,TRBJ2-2,TGTGCCAGTAACTGGGACAGGGGCCCCGGGGAGCTGTTTTTT,CASNWDRGPGELFF
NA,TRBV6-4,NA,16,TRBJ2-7,TGTGCCAGCAGTGACTCCCCCGGTAGAGCGATCTCCGAGCAGTACTTC,CASSDSPGRAISEQYF
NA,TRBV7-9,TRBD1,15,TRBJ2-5,TGTGCCAGCAGCTTGGGACAGCATTCAGGAGAGACCCAGTACTTC,CASSLGQHSGETQYF
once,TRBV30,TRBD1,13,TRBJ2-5,TGTGCCTGGACCGGGACAGGGTATGAGACCCAGTACTTC,CAWTGTGYETQYF
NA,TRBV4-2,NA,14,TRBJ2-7,TGTGCCAGCAGCCAAGGACGGCTAGCCAACGAGCAGTACTTC,CASSQGRLANEQYF
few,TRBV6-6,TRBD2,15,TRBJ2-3,TGTGCCAGCAGCCTGACTAGCGGGGGAACAGATACGCAGTATTTT,CASSLTSGGTDTQYF
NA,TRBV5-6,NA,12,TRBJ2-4,TGTGCCAGCAGCCAAGAAGGCGGTTCCCAGTACTTC,CASSQEGGSQYF
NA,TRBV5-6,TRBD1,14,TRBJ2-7,TGTGCCAGCAGCTTCCGGACAGGGGACTACGAGCAGTACTTC,CASSFRTGDYEQYF
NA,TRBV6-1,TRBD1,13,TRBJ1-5,TGTGCCAGCAGTTTAGACAGGGTTCAGCCCCAGCATTTT,CASSLDRVQPQHF
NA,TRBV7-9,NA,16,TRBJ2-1,TGTGCCAGCAGCTGGGTTCCGGACACCCAACGGAATGAGCAGTTCTTC,CASSWVPDTQRNEQFF
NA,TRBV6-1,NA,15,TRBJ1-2,TGTGCCAGCAGTGAAGAATATCTCTTTTCCTATGGCTACACCTTC,CASSEEYLFSYGYTF
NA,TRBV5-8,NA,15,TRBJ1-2,TGTGCCAGCAGCTCTGAAAGCGGGACACCAAGAAGCTACACCTTC,CASSSESGTPRSYTF
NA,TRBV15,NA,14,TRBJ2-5,TGTGCCACCAGCAGAGGGGGCAGTGAGGAGACCCAGTACTTC,CATSRGGSEETQYF
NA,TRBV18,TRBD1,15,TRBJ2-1,TGTGCCAGCTCACCGGGACAGGCTCTTGACAATGAGCAGTTCTTC,CASSPGQALDNEQFF
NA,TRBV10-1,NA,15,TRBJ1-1,TGCGCCAGCAGTGAGCCGGGACACGGGAACACTGAAGCTTTCTTT,CASSEPGHGNTEAFF
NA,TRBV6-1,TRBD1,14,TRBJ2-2,TGTGCCAGCTCCGGGACAGGGGGCACCGGGGAGCTGTTTTTT,CASSGTGGTGELFF
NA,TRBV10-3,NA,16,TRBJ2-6,TGTGCCATCAGCACCCCCCTACGTCCTGGGGCCAACGTCCTGACTTTC,CAISTPLRPGANVLTF
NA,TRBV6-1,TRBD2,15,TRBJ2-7,TGTGCCAGCAGTGAAAGGCGGGGGGGTGCTGACGAGCAGTACTTC,CASSERRGGADEQYF
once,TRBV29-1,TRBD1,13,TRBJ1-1,TGCAGCGTTGAAGATCCCAGGGGGCGCGGGGCTTTCTTT,CSVEDPRGRGAFF
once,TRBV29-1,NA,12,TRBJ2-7,TGCAGCGTTGAGGAAGGGGCCTACGAGCAGTACTTC,CSVEEGAYEQYF
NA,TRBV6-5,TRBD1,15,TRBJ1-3,TGTGCCAGTGTCTCAGCAGGGGGCCGTGGAAACACCATATATTTT,CASVSAGGRGNTIYF
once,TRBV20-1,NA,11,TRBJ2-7,TGCAGTGCTAGAGACGTTTCCGAGCAGTACTTC,CSARDVSEQYF
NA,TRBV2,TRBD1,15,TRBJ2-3,TGTGCCAGCAGGCTCCAGGGGGCGGGGACAGATACGCAGTATTTT,CASRLQGAGTDTQYF
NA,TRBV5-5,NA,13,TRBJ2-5,TGTGCCAGCAGCTCCCAGGGTCAGGAGACCCAGTACTTC,CASSSQGQETQYF
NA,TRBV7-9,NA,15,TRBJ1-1,TGTGCCAGCAGCTTTGGTGACAGTCCCTTCACTGAAGCTTTCTTT,CASSFGDSPFTEAFF
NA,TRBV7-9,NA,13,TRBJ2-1,TGTGCCAGCAGCGAGACAGAGAACAATGAGCAGTTCTTC,CASSETENNEQFF
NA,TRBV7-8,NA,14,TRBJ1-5,TGTGCCAGCAGCTCTAGGGAGGGGGATCAGCCCCAGCATTTT,CASSSREGDQPQHF
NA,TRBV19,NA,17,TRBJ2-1,TGTGCCAGTAGTATCTTTAGCGGAAGCCTCTCCTACAATGAGCAGTTCTTC,CASSIFSGSLSYNEQFF
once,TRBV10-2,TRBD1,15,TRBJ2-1,TGCGCCAGCAGTGAGGGGGCAGGGGGCTACAATGAGCAGTTCTTC,CASSEGAGGYNEQFF
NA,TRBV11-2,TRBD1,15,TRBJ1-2,TGTGCCAGCAGCAACGGACAGGGACTTAACTATGGCTACACCTTC,CASSNGQGLNYGYTF
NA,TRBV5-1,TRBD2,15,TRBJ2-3,TGCGCCAGCAGCTTACTAGCGGGAGGGGCAGATACGCAGTATTTT,CASSLLAGGADTQYF
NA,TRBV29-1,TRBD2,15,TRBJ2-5,TGCAGCGTTGAAGGGACTAGCGGGAGTGGAAAGACCCAGTACTTC,CSVEGTSGSGKTQYF